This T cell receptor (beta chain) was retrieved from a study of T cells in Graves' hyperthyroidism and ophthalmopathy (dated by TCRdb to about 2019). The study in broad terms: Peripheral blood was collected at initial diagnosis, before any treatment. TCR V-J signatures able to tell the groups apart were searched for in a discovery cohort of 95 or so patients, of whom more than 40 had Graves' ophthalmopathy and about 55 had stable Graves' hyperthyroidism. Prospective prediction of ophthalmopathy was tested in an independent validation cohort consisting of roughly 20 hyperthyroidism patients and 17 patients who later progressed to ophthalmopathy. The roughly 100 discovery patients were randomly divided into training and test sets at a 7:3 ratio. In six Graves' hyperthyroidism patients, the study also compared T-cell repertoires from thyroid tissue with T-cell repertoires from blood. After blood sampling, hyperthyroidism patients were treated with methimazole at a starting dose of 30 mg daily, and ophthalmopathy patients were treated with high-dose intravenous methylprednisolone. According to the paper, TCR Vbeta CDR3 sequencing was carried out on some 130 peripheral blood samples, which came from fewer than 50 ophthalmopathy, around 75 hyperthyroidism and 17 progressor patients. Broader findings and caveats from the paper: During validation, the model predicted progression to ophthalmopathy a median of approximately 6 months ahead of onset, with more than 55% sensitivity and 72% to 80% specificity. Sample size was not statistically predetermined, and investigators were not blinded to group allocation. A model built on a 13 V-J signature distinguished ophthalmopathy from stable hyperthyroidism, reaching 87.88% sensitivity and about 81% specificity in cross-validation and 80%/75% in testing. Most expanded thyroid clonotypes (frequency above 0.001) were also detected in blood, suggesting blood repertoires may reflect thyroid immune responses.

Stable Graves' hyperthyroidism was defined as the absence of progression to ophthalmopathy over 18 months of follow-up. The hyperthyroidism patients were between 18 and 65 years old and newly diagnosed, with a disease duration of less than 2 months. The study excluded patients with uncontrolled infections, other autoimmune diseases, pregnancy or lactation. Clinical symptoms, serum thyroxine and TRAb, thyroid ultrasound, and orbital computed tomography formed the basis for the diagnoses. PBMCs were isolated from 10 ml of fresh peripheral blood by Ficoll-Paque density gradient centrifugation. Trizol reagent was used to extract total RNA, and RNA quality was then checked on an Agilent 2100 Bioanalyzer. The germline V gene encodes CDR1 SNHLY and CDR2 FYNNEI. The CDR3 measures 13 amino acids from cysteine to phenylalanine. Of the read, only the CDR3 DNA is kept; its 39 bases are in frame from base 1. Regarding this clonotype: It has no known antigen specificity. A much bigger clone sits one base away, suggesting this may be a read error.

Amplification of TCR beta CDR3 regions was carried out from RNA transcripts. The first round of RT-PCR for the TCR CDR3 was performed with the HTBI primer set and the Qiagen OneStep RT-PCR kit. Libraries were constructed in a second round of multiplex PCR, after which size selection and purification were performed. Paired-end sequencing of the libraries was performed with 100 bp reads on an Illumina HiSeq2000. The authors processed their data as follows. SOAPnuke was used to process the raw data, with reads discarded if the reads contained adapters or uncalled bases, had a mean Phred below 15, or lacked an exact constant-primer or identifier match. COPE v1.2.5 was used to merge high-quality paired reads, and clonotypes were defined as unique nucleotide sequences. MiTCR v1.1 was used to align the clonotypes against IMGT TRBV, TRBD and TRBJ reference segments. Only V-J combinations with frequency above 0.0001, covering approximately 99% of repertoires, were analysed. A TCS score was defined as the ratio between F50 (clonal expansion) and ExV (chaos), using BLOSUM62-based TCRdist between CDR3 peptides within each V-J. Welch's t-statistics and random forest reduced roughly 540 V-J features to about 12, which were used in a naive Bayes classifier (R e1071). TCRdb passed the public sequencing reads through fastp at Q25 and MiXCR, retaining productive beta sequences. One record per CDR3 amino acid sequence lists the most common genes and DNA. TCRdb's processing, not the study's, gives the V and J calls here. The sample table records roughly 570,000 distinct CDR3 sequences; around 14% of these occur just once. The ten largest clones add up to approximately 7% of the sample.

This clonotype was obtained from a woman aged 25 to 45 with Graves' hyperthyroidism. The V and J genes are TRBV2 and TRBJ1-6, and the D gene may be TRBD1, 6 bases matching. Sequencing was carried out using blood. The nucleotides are TGTGCCAGCACTGGACAGACAAATTCACCCCCCCACTTT. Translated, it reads CASTGQTNSPPHF.